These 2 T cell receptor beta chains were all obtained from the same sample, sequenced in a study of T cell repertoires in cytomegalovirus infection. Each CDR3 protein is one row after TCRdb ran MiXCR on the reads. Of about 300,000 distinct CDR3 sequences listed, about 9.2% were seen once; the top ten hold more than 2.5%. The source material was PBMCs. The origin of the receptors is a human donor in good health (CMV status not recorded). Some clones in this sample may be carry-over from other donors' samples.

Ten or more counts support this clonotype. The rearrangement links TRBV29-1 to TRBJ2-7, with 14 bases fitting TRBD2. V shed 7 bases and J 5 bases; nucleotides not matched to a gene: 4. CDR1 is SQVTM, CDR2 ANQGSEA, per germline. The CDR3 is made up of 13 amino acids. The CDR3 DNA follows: TGCAGCGGACAGGGACTAGCGGGGGACGAGCAGTACTTC. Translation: CSGQGLAGDEQYF.

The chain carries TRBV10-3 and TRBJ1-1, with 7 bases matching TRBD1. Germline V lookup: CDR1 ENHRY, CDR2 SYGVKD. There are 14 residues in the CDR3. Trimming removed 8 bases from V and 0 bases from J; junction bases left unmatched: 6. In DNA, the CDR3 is TGTGCCATCCGTGGGACAGTCGTGAACACTGAAGCTTTCTTT. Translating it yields CAIRGTVVNTEAFF.